This T cell receptor beta chain was documented in a study of neoadjuvant anti-PD-1 for oral cavity cancer. Background on the study: Most patients had three to four biweekly doses of 3 mg/kg nivolumab before resection. Around day 43, patients without progression received a fourth nivolumab dose before surgery. Findings and caveats of the study: Larger post-treatment preexisting tumor clones tracked with greater tumor shrinkage.

This clone was picked up many times. Its antigen is not known. Time point in this sample: after neoadjuvant nivolumab, at surgical resection. The patients had HPV-negative, locally advanced oral cavity squamous cell carcinoma. V shed 0 bases and J shed 0 bases, with 7 bases lying between them. Germline V gene sequence: CDR1 SGHKS, CDR2 YYEKEE (reference sequence). The CDR3 has 15 residues. The data were produced by immunoSEQ multiplex PCR, yet TCRdb's version contains in-frame clones alone and is incomplete. Of tens of thousands of clones in the sample, 35% to 40% were seen once. Sequences were derived from tumor tissue, sampled after nivolumab (anti-PD-1) treatment. The origin of this receptor is a person aged 35-79 years with oral cavity squamous cell carcinoma. The chain employs TRBV5-5 and TRBJ1-5; D is possibly TRBD1 (5 bases). CDR3 nucleotide sequence: TGTGCCAGCAGCTTGGGACAGTATAGCAATCAGCCCCAGCATTTT. Translated: CASSLGQYSNQPQHF.